Below, one T cell receptor beta chain is given with its context. An amount of RNA that ranged from roughly 0.5 to 1 ug was reverse transcribed with random hexamers. Multiplex PCR with immunoSEQ amplified the TCR beta CDR3 across 54 Vbeta and 13 Jbeta. TCRdb fed the immunoSEQ multiplex PCR reads into MiXCR, producing one record per CDR3 protein. The data hold some 140,000 distinct CDR3 sequences, with around 91% observed a single time. Sequencing of TCR beta drew on CD8+ and CD4+ T cells from blood. Multiple sclerosis controls were treatment-naive patients with stable or active relapsing-remitting disease. Negative isolation was applied to CD8+ and CD4+ T cells, and FACS enrichment was applied to TEMRA cells. The data stem from a study of CD8 T cells in Susac syndrome. CDR3 length: 13 amino acids. Per germline, CDR1 MNHEY and CDR2 SMNVEV (reference sequence). V gave up 6 bases and J gave up 1 base, with 9 bases separating them.

The source of this sequence is a human donor with multiple sclerosis. Sequencing input: CD8+ T cells from PBMCs. V and J are TRBV27 and TRBJ1-1, with D possibly TRBD1 on 5 matching bases. In nucleotides, the CDR3 is TGTGCCAGCAGGATGGGGGGGAACACTGAAGCTTTCTTT. Encoded protein: CASRMGGNTEAFF.